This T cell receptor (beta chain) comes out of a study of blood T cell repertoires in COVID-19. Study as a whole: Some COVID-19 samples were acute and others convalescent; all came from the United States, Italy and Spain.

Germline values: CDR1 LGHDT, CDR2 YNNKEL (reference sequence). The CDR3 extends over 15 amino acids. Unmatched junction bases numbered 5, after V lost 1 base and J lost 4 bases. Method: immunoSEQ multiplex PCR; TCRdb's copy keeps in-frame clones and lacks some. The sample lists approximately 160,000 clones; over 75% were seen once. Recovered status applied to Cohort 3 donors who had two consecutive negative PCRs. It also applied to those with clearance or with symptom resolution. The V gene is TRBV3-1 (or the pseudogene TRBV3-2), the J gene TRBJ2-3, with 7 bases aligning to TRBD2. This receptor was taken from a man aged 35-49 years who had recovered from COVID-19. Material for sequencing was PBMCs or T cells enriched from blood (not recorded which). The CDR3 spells CASSQVRGDSDTQYF. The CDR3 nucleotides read TGTGCCAGCAGCCAAGTACGGGGGGACTCAGATACGCAGTATTTT.